This T cell receptor beta chain is drawn from a study of CD8 T cells in ankylosing spondylitis. There are many counts of this clonotype. What it recognizes is unknown. Study-wide points: Disease-linked clones displayed a CD8+ phenotype and appeared relatively rarely in peripheral blood. Within ankylosing spondylitis blood, a TCR beta motif made up of several highly homologous variants appeared to be characteristic.

The V gene's germline CDR1 is ENHRY and CDR2 SYGVKD. V gave up 0 bases and J gave up 2 bases, with 11 bases separating them. This CDR3 is 16 amino acids long. TCRdb re-analysed the 5' RACE reads in MiXCR, keeping a single row per CDR3 protein. Here the sample spans hundreds of thousands of distinct CDR3 sequences, less than 10% being singletons. The rearrangement links TRBV10-3 to TRBJ1-5, with D tentatively TRBD1 (5 bases). This TCR derives from a male donor with ankylosing spondylitis or in good health (not recorded which). Sequenced sample: blood, either unsorted or a sorted T cell fraction (not recorded which). The chain's CDR3 is CAISESGQGGNQPQHF. CDR3 sequence (DNA): TGTGCCATCAGTGAGTCAGGGCAGGGTGGCAATCAGCCCCAGCATTTT.